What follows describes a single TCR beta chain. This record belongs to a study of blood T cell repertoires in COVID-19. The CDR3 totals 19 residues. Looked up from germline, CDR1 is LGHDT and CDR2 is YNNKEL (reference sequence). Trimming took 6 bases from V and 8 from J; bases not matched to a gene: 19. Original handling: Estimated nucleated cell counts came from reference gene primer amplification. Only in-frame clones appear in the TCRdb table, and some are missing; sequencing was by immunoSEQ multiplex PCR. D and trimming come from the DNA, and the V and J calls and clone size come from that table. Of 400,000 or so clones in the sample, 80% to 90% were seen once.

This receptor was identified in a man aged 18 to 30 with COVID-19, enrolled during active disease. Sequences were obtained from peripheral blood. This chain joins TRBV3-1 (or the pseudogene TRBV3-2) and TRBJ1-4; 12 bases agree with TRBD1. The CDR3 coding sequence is TGTGCCAGCAGAAGTAGGGACAGGGGGCGTTTGGGCCTTCGAGAAAAACTGTTTTTT. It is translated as CASRSRDRGRLGLREKLFF.